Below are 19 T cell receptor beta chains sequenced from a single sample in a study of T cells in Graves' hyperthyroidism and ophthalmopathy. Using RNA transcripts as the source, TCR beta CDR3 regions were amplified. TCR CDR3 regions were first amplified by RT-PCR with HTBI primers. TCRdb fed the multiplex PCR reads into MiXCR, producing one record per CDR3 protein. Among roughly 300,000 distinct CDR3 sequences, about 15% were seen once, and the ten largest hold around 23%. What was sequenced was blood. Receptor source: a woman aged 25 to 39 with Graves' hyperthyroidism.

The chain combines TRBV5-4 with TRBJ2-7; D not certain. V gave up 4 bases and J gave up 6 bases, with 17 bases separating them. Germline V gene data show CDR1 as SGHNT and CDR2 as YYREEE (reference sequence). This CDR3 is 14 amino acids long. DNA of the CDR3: TGTGCCAGCAGCCCCACGACCTCAACCTTCGAGCAGTACTTC. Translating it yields CASSPTTSTFEQYF.

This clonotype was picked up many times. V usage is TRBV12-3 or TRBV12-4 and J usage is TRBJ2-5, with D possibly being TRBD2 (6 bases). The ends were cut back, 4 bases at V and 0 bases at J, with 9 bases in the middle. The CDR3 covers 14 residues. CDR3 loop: CASSSSGHQETQYF. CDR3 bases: TGTGCCAGCAGTTCGAGCGGGCACCAAGAGACCCAGTACTTC.

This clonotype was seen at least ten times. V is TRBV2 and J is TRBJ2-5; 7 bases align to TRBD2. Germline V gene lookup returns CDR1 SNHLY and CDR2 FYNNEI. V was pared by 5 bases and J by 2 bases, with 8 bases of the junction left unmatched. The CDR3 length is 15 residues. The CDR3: CASSSSGVGQETQYF. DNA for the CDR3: TGTGCCAGCAGTTCCAGCGGGGTAGGGCAAGAGACCCAGTACTTC.

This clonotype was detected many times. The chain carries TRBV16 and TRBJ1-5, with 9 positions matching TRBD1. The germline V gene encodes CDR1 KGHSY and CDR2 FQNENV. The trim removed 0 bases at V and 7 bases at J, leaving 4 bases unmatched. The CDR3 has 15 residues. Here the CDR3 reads CASSQSGQGSQPQHF. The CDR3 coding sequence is TGTGCCAGCAGCCAATCGGGACAGGGCTCCCAGCCCCAGCATTTT. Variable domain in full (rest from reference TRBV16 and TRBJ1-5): GEEVAQTPKHLVRGEGQKAKLYCAPIKGHSYVFWYQQVLKNEFKFLISFQNENVFDETGMPKERFSAKCLPNSPCSLEIQATKLEDSAVYFCASSQSGQGSQPQHFGDGTRLSIL.

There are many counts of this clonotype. CDR3 protein: CSAPRGADTQYF. DNA for the CDR3: TGCAGTGCTCCGCGAGGGGCAGATACGCAGTATTTT. The V and J genes are TRBV20-1 and TRBJ2-3; the D gene could be TRBD1 or TRBD2 (5 bases each). The CDR3 has 12 residues. The ends were cut back, 5 bases at V and 4 bases at J, with 10 bases in the middle. Germline V lookup: CDR1 DFQATT, CDR2 SNEGSKA (reference sequence).

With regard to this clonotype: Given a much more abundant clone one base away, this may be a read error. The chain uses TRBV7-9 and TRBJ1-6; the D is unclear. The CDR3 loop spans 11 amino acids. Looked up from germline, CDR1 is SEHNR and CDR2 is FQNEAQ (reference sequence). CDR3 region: CAGSRNSPLHF. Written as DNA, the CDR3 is TGTGCCGGCAGCAGGAATTCACCCCTCCACTTT.

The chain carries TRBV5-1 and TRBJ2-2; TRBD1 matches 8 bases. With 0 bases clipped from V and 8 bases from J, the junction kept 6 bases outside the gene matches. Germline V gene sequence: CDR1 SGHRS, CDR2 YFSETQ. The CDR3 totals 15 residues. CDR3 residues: CASSLDGDRLGELFF. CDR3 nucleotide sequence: TGCGCCAGCAGCTTGGACGGGGACAGGCTTGGGGAGCTGTTTTTT.

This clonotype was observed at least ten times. The CDR3 loop is CASRDRPHGYTF. DNA of the CDR3: TGTGCCAGCAGGGACAGGCCTCATGGCTACACCTTC. The chain joins TRBV2 to TRBJ1-2; the match to TRBD1 covers 7 bases. Trimming took 6 bases from V and 6 from J; bases not matched to a gene: 4. Germline values: CDR1 SNHLY, CDR2 FYNNEI. This CDR3 is built from 12 residues. Full variable domain (missing parts from reference TRBV2 and TRBJ1-2): EPEVTQTPSHQVTQMGQEVILRCVPISNHLYFYWYRQILGQKVEFLVSFYNNEISEKSEIFDDQFSVERPDGSNFTLKIRSTKLEDSAMYFCASRDRPHGYTFGSGTRLTVV.

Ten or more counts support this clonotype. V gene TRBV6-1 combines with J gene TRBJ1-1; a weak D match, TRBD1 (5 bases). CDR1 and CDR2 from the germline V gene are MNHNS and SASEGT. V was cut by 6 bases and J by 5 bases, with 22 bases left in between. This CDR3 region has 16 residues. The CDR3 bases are TGTGCCAGCAGAACCTTACAAATAGGGGTTGGGACTGAAGCTTTCTTT. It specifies CASRTLQIGVGTEAFF.

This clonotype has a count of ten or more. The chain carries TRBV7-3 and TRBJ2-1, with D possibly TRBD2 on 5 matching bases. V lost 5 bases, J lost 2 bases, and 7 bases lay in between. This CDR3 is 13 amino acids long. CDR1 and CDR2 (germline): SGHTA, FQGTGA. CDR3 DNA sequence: TGTGCCAGCAGCACCGGGGCCTACAATGAGCAGTTCTTC. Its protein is CASSTGAYNEQFF.

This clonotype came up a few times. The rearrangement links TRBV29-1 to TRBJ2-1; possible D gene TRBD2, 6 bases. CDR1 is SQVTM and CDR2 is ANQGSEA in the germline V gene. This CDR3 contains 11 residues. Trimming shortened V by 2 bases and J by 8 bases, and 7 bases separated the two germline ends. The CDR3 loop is CSVEIADEQFF. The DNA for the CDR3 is TGCAGCGTTGAAATAGCGGATGAGCAGTTCTTC.

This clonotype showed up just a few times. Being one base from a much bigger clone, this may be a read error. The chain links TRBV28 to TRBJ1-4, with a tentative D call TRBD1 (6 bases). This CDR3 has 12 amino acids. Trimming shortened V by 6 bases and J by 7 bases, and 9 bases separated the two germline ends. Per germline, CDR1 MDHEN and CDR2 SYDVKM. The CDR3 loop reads CASRQGVEKLFF. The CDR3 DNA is TGTGCCAGCAGACAGGGAGTTGAAAAACTGTTTTTT.

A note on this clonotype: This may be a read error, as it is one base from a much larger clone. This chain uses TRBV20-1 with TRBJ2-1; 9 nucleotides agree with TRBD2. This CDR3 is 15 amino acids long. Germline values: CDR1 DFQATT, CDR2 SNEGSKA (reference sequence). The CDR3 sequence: CSAPREGLAYNEHFF. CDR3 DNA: TGCAGTGCCCCGCGGGAGGGCCTCGCCTACAATGAGCACTTCTTC.

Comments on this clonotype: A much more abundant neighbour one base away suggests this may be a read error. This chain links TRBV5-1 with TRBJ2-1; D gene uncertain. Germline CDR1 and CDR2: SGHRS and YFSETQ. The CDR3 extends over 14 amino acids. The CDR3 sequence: CTSSLDSRPNEQFF. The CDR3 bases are TGCACCAGCAGCTTGGATAGTCGGCCCAATGAGCAGTTCTTC.

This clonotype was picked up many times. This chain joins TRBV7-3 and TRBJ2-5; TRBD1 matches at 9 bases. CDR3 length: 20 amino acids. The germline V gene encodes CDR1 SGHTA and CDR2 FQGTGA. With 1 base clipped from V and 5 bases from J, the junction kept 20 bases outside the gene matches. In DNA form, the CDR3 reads TGTGCCAGCAGCTTAATTGCGAGCCACCCCGGGACAGGGCCCCCGGAGACCCAGTACTTC. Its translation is CASSLIASHPGTGPPETQYF. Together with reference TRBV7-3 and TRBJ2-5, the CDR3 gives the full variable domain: GAGVSQTPSNKVTEKGKYVELRCDPISGHTALYWYRQSLGQGPEFLIYFQGTGAADDSGLPNDRFFAVRPEGSVSTLKIQRTERGDSAVYLCASSLIASHPGTGPPETQYFGPGTRLLVL.

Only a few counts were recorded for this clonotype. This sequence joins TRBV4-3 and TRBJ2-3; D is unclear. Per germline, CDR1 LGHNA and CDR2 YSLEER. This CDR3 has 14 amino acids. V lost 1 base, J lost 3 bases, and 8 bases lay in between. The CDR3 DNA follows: TGCGCCAGCAGCCAAGGCCTGGGAACAGATACGCAGTATTTT. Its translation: CASSQGLGTDTQYF.

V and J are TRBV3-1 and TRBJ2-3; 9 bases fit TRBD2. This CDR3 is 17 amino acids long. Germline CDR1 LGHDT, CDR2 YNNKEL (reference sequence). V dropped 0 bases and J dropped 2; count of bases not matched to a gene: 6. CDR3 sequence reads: CASSQDLWTSDTDTQYF. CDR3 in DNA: TGTGCCAGCAGCCAAGACTTGTGGACTAGCGACACAGATACGCAGTATTTT.

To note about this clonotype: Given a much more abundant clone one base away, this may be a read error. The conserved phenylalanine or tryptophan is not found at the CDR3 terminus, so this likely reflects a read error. Written as DNA, the CDR3 is TGTGCCAGCAGCCGTCAGAGCTCCTACAATGAGCAGTTCCTC. Its protein product is CASSRQSSYNEQFL. The J gene is TRBJ2-1, the V gene TRBV3-1; no definite D call. Trimming stripped 4 bases from V and 0 bases from J, with 7 bases between. The CDR3 contains 14 residues. The germline gives CDR1 LGHDT, CDR2 YNNKEL (reference sequence).

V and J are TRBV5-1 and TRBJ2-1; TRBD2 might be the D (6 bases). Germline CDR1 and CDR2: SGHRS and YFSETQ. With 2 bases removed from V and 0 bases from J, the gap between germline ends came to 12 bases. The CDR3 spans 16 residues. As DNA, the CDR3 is TGCGCCAGCAGCTTACCTACCGGGGGCTCCTACAATGAGCAGTTCTTC. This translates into CASSLPTGGSYNEQFF.